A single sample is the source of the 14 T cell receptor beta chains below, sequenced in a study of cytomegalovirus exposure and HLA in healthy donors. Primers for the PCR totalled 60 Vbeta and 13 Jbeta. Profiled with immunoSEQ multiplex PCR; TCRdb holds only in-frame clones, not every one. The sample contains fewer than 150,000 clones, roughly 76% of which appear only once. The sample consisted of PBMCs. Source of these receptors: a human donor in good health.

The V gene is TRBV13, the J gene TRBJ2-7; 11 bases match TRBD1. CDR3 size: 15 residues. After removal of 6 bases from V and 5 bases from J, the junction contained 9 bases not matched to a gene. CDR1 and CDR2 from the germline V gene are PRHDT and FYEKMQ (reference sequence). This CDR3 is CASSSTGQGEHEQYF. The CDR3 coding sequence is TGTGCCAGCAGTTCCACGGGACAGGGGGAACACGAGCAGTACTTC. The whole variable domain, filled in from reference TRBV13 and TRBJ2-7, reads AAGVIQSPRHLIKEKRETATLKCYPIPRHDTVYWYQQGPGQDPQFLISFYEKMQSDKGSIPDRFSAQQFSDYHSELNMSSLELGDSALYFCASSSTGQGEHEQYFGPGTRLTVT.

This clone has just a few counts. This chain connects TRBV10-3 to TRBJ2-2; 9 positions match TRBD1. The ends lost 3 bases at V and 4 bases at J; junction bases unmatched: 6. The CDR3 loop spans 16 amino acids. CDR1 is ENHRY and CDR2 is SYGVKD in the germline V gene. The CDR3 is CAISDSRTGATGELFF. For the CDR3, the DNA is TGTGCCATCAGTGACTCCAGGACAGGGGCCACCGGGGAGCTGTTTTTT.

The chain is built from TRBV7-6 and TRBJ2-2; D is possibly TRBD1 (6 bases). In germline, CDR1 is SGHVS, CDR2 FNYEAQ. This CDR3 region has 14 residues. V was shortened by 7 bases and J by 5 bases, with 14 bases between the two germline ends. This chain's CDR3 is CASTREGGTGELFF. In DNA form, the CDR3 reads TGTGCCAGCACTAGAGAAGGGGGAACCGGGGAGCTGTTTTTT.

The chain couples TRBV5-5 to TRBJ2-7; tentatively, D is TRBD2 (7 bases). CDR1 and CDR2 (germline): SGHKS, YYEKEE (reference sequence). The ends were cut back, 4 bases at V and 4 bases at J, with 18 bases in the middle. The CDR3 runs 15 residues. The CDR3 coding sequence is TGTGCCAGCAGCGGGAGAAGGGGGGGGAGATACGAGCAGTACTTC. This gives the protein CASSGRRGGRYEQYF.

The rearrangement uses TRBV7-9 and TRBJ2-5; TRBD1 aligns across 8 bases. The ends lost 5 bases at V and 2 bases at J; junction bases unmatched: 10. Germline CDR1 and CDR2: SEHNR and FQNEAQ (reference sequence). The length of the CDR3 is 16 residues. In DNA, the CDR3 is TGTGCCAGCAGCCGGGGCAGGGGGCGCGTACAAGAGACCCAGTACTTC. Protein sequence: CASSRGRGRVQETQYF. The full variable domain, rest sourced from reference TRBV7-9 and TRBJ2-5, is DTGVSQNPRHKITKRGQNVTFRCDPISEHNRLYWYRQTLGQGPEFLTYFQNEAQLEKSRLLSDRFSAERPKGSFSTLEIQRTEQGDSAMYLCASSRGRGRVQETQYFGPGTRLLVL.

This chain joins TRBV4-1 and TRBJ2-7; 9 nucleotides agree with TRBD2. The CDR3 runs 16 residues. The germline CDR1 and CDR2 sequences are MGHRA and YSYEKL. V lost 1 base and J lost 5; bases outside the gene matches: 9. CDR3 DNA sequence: TGCGCCAGCAGCCAAGGGGTGCTAGCGGGACGACACGAGCAGTACTTC. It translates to CASSQGVLAGRHEQYF.

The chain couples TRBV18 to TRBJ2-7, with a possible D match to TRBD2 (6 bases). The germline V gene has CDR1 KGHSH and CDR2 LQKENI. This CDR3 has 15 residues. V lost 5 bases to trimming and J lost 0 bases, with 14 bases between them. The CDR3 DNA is TGTGCCAGCTCAGCTCCGGGACTTAGCTCCTACGAGCAGTACTTC. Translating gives CASSAPGLSSYEQYF.

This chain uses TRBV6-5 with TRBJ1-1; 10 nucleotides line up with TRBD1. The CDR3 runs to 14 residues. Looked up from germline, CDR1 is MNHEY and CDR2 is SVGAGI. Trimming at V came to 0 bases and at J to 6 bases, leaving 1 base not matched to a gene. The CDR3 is CASSYSTGGAEAFF. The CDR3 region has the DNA TGTGCCAGCAGTTACTCGACAGGGGGCGCTGAAGCTTTCTTT.

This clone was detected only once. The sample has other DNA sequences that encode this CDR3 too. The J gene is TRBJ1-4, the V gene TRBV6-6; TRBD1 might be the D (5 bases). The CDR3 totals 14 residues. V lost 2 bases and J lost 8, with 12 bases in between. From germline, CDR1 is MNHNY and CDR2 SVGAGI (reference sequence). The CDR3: CASSYGQGGEKLFF. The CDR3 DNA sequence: TGTGCCAGCAGTTACGGGCAGGGAGGGGAAAAACTGTTTTTT.

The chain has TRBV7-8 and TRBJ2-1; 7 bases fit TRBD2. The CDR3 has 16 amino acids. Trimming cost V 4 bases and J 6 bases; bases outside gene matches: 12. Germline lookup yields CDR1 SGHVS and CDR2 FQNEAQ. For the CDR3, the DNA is TGTGCCAGCAGCTCACGCCCCGGGACTACGGGCAATGAGCAGTTCTTC. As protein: CASSSRPGTTGNEQFF. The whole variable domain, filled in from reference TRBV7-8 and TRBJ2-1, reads GAGVSQSPRYKVAKRGQDVALRCDPISGHVSLFWYQQALGQGPEFLTYFQNEAQLDKSGLPSDRFFAERPEGSVSTLKIQRTQQEDSAVYLCASSSRPGTTGNEQFFGPGTRLTVL.

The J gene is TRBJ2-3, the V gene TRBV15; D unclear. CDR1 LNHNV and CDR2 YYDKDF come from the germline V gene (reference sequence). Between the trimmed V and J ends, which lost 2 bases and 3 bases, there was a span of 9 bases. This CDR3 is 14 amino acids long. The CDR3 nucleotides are TGTGCCACCAGCAGACAGGTTTCGACAGATACGCAGTATTTT. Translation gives CATSRQVSTDTQYF. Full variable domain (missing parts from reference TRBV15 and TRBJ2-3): DAMVIQNPRYQVTQFGKPVTLSCSQTLNHNVMYWYQQKSSQAPKLLFHYYDKDFNNEADTPDNFQSRRPNTSFCFLDIRSPGLGDTAMYLCATSRQVSTDTQYFGPGTRLTVL.

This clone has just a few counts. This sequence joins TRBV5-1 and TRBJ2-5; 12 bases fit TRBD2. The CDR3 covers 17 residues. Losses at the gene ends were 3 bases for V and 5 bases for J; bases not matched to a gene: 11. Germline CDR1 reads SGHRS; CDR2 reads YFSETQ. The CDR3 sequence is CASSSDLRTSGAETQYF. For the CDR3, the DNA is TGCGCCAGCAGCTCCGACCTACGGACTAGCGGGGCGGAGACCCAGTACTTC.

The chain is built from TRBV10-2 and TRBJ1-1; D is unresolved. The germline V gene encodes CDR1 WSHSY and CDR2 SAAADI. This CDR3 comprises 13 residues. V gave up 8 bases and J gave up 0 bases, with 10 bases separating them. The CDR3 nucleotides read TGCGCCAGCTCCCGGGTCATGAACACTGAAGCTTTCTTT. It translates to CASSRVMNTEAFF.

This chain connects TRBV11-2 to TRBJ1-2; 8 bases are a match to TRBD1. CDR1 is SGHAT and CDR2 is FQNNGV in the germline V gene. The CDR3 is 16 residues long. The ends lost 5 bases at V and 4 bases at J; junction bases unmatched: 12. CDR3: CASSQTGVTFGYGYTF. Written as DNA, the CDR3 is TGTGCCAGCAGCCAGACAGGGGTTACCTTTGGCTATGGCTACACCTTC.